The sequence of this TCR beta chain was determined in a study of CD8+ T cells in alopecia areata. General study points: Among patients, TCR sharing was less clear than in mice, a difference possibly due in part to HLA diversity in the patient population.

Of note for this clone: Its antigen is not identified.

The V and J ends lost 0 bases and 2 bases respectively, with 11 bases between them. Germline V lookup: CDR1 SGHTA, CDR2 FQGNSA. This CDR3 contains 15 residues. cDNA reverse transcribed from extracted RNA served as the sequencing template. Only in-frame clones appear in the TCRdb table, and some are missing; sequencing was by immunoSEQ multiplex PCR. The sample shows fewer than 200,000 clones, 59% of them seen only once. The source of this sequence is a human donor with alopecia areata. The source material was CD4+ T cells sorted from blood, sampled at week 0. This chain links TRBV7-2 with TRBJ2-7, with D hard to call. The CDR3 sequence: CASSLAGGSTYEQYF. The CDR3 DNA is TGTGCCAGCAGCTTAGCGGGTGGCAGCACCTACGAGCAGTACTTC.